Reported below is one T cell receptor beta chain. This clone appeared once. Its antigen remains unidentified. No clone much larger than this one lies a single base away; base qualities are absent. The data stem from a study of technical replicates of blood from a handful of donors (dated by TCRdb to 2016 to 2017). Library construction relied on the immunoSEQ multiplex PCR assay. In TCRdb, the immuneACCESS table is reduced to in-frame sequences with V and J assigned. These tables do not hold every clone; where another copy was compared, an unresolved V gene accounts for under half, and the others remain unexplained. This sample lists 60,000 to 80,000 clones; around 86% were detected once. The ten biggest clones cover under 6.5% of the sample. The receptor was derived from a human donor in good health. Some clones in this sample may be carry-over from other donors' samples. Sequencing used PBMCs.

The DNA sequence reads TGTGCCAGCAGCTCCAGGTCAGGAGTAGCGGCCCACAATGAGCAGTTCTTC. This codes for CASSSRSGVAAHNEQFF. The V and J segments used are TRBV7-2 and TRBJ2-1; TRBD2 is a weak D gene call, 6 bases matching. The germline V gene supplies CDR1 SGHTA and CDR2 FQGNSA. Deletion took 4 bases off V and 5 bases off J, with a span of 21 bases between the germline ends. The CDR3, cysteine through phenylalanine, is 17 amino acids long. The read is trimmed to its CDR3 DNA, 51 bases read in frame from base 1.